These 17 T cell receptor beta chains originate from one sample sequenced in a study of blood T cell repertoires in COVID-19. Profiled with immunoSEQ multiplex PCR; TCRdb holds only in-frame clones, not every one. The table lists some 99,000 clones, about four fifths of them singletons. The sequencing input was peripheral blood. Receptors originate from a man between 70 and 80 years old with acute or convalescent COVID-19.

The table lists this clone with many counts. The DNA for the CDR3 is TGTGCCAGCAGCCAGTCCGGGGTTTCTACTAATGAAAAACTGTTTTTT. This codes for CASSQSGVSTNEKLFF. V is TRBV7-8 and J is TRBJ1-4; D not certain. Germline V gene lookup returns CDR1 SGHVS and CDR2 FQNEAQ. Trimming pared 5 bases from V and 2 bases from J, leaving 15 bases between. The CDR3 length is 16 residues.

The chain carries TRBV6-5 and TRBJ2-1; the match to TRBD1 covers 10 bases. V trimming: 0 bases; J trimming: 7 bases; junction bases outside the gene matches: 6. Germline V gene data show CDR1 as MNHEY and CDR2 as SVGAGI. The CDR3 has 16 amino acids. CDR3 sequence reads: CASSYSRQGARNEQFF. CDR3 DNA: TGTGCCAGCAGTTACTCGAGACAGGGGGCGAGAAATGAGCAGTTCTTC.

This clone was counted between two and nine times. The chain combines TRBV19 with TRBJ1-4; no clear D gene. The CDR3 extends over 14 amino acids. Germline assignment: CDR1 LNHDA and CDR2 SQIVND (reference sequence). The V end lost 7 bases, the J end lost 5 bases, and 14 bases lay between the germline ends. Written as DNA, the CDR3 is TGTGCCAGTATCCCGGAGGCCGGGAATGAAAAACTGTTTTTT. Protein product: CASIPEAGNEKLFF.

The chain joins TRBV28 to TRBJ2-1; 7 bases agree with TRBD1. The V and J ends lost 6 bases and 4 bases, in that order; junction bases with no gene match: 15. The CDR3 is 17 amino acids. CDR1 MDHEN and CDR2 SYDVKM come from the germline V gene. CDR3 in amino acids: CASSFFLRQGGYNEQFF. The CDR3 DNA sequence: TGTGCCAGCAGCTTTTTTCTGAGACAGGGTGGATACAATGAGCAGTTCTTC.

The CDR3 loop reads CASSQGSWKQFF. The DNA for the CDR3 is TGTGCCAGCAGCCAAGGGAGCTGGAAGCAGTTCTTC. The chain couples TRBV3-1 (or the pseudogene TRBV3-2) to TRBJ2-1, with D uncertain. V dropped 1 base and J dropped 11 bases, with 9 bases sitting between them. The CDR3 is 12 residues long. Germline loops: CDR1 LGHDT, CDR2 YNNKEL (reference sequence).

The chain is built from TRBV30 and TRBJ2-7, with 7 nucleotides matching TRBD2. V shed 1 base and J 7 bases; nucleotides not matched to a gene: 4. Germline values: CDR1 GTSNPN, CDR2 SVGIG (reference sequence). This CDR3 has 12 amino acids. The chain's CDR3 is CAWSDWREEQYF. DNA of the CDR3: TGTGCCTGGAGTGACTGGCGGGAGGAGCAGTACTTC. Supplemented by reference TRBV30 and TRBJ2-7, the full variable domain reads SQTIHQWPATLVQPVGSPLSLECTVEGTSNPNLYWYRQAAGRGLQLLFYSVGIGQISSEVPQNLSASRPQDRQFILSSKKLLLSDSGFYLCAWSDWREEQYFGPGTRLTVT.

The rearrangement joins TRBV7-2 to TRBJ2-1; the match to TRBD2 covers 11 bases. CDR3 length equals 14 residues. The V and J ends lost 1 base and 9 bases, in that order; junction bases with no gene match: 2. From germline, CDR1 is SGHTA and CDR2 FQGNSA. The DNA of the CDR3 is TGTGCCAGCAGCTTAGGGCTAGCGGGAGGTGAGCAGTTCTTC. Its translation: CASSLGLAGGEQFF.

The chain employs TRBV12-3 or TRBV12-4 and TRBJ2-1, with D hard to call. Trimming took 2 bases from V and 5 from J, leaving 4 bases between them. The CDR3 spans 12 residues. The DNA for the CDR3 is TGTGCCAGCAGTTTATACAACAATGAGCAGTTCTTC. This translates into CASSLYNNEQFF.

This rearrangement joins TRBV5-6 to TRBJ2-5; 8 positions agree with TRBD2. J gave up 1 base and V 4 bases, and 6 bases lay outside the gene matches. This CDR3 is 15 amino acids long. From germline, CDR1 is SGHDT and CDR2 YYEEEE. The CDR3 sequence is CASSLLAETQETQYF. CDR3 nucleotides: TGTGCCAGCAGCCTACTAGCGGAGACCCAAGAGACCCAGTACTTC.

The chain recombines TRBV4-1 with TRBJ2-1; D might be TRBD2 (6 bases). The germline gives CDR1 MGHRA, CDR2 YSYEKL. CDR3 size: 17 residues. Between the trimmed V and J ends, which lost 0 bases and 12 bases, there was a span of 24 bases. CDR3 nucleotide sequence: TGCGCCAGCAGCCAAGATGGGGTACAGCGGGCCGTGGCAGGGCAGTTCTTC. Its protein product is CASSQDGVQRAVAGQFF.

The rearrangement uses TRBV7-2 and TRBJ1-3, with D possibly TRBD1 on 6 matching bases. Trimming removed 3 bases at V and 0 bases at J, with 15 bases between. CDR1 SGHTA and CDR2 FQGNSA come from the germline V gene. The CDR3 sequence is 17 residues long. CDR3 nucleotides: TGTGCCAGCAGCTTTGCCGGGACACCCAGCTCTGGAAACACCATATATTTT. Its translation is CASSFAGTPSSGNTIYF.

This clone was counted between two and nine times. V is TRBV27 and J is TRBJ2-7; 7 positions match TRBD1. CDR3 length: 13 amino acids. Germline values: CDR1 MNHEY, CDR2 SMNVEV (reference sequence). V gave up 10 bases and J gave up 3 bases; unmatched junction bases: 9. The chain's CDR3 is CATQGWFDYEQYF. CDR3 bases: TGTGCCACACAGGGGTGGTTTGACTACGAGCAGTACTTC.

This clone appeared once. The rearrangement joins TRBV19 to TRBJ1-4; a possible D gene is TRBD1 (5 bases). The V and J ends lost 5 bases and 1 base respectively, with 14 bases between them. This CDR3 comprises 16 residues. From germline, CDR1 is LNHDA and CDR2 SQIVND (reference sequence). DNA of the CDR3: TGTGCCAGTAGTCCACGACAGACTTTAACTAATGAAAAACTGTTTTTT. Translated, it gives CASSPRQTLTNEKLFF.

V and J are TRBV5-1 and TRBJ2-3; a weak D match, TRBD2 (6 bases). From germline, CDR1 is SGHRS and CDR2 YFSETQ. The CDR3 consists of 14 residues. With 4 bases removed from V and 5 bases from J, the gap between germline ends came to 14 bases. CDR3 loop: CASSGGSSGDTQYF. The CDR3 DNA follows: TGCGCCAGCAGCGGGGGGAGCTCTGGAGATACGCAGTATTTT. The entire variable domain, with the rest obtained from reference TRBV5-1 and TRBJ2-3, is as follows: KAGVTQTPRYLIKTRGQQVTLSCSPISGHRSVSWYQQTPGQGLQFLFEYFSETQRNKGNFPGRFSGRQFSNSRSEMNVSTLELGDSALYLCASSGGSSGDTQYFGPGTRLTVL.

This clone was detected a few times. The chain is built from TRBV18 and TRBJ1-2, with 7 bases matching TRBD1. This CDR3 spans 15 amino acids. Unmatched junction bases numbered 7, after V lost 1 base and J lost 5 bases. In germline, CDR1 is KGHSH, CDR2 LQKENI. The DNA for the CDR3 is TGTGCCAGCTCACCACAAGGGGGCCTCCCTTATGGCTACACCTTC. Protein: CASSPQGGLPYGYTF.

The chain recombines TRBV6-5 with TRBJ2-3; D uncertain. The CDR3 loop spans 13 amino acids. V was clipped by 4 bases and J by 1 base, with 6 bases between them. Germline-derived CDR1 and CDR2 are MNHEY and SVGAGI. The CDR3 DNA sequence: TGTGCCAGCAGTTCGCCGGGCACAGATACGCAGTATTTT. It encodes CASSSPGTDTQYF.

The V call is TRBV30, the J call TRBJ1-1; no clear D. The CDR3 has 15 residues. CDR1 GTSNPN and CDR2 SVGIG come from the germline V gene (reference sequence). Trimming took off 4 bases at V and 4 bases at J, with 19 bases between the two ends. For the CDR3, the DNA is TGTGCCTGGATACGGGGTGCACCTCGGTTCACTGAAGCTTTCTTT. As protein: CAWIRGAPRFTEAFF.